A single sample is the source of the 10 T cell receptor beta chains below, sequenced in a study of T cell changes during pregnancy in multiple sclerosis. TCRdb keeps only in-frame clones here, not all; method: immunoSEQ multiplex PCR. The data contain some 64,000 clones, about 92% of them seen just once; the ten biggest clones take up around 2.5%. The specimen comprised peripheral blood, sampled in the first trimester of pregnancy. The receptors shown here come from a female donor with multiple sclerosis, enrolled in a pregnancy study.

The J gene is TRBJ1-3, the V gene TRBV7-6, with D tentatively TRBD1 (6 bases). V lost 0 bases and J 1 base, leaving 7 bases between the germline ends. This CDR3 has 15 residues. Germline V gives CDR1 SGHVS, CDR2 FNYEAQ. The CDR3 reads CASSLATGSGNTIYF. Here the CDR3 DNA reads TGTGCCAGCAGCTTAGCTACAGGGTCTGGAAACACCATATATTTT.

The J gene is TRBJ2-5, the V gene TRBV7-6; D gene uncertain. The CDR3 length is 13 residues. The V and J ends lost 1 base and 3 bases respectively, with 6 bases between them. From germline, CDR1 is SGHVS and CDR2 FNYEAQ. In DNA, the CDR3 is TGTGCCAGCAGCTTAGGGCTCGAAGAGACCCAGTACTTC. Protein product: CASSLGLEETQYF.

J is TRBJ2-7 and V is TRBV25-1; TRBD2 matches at 7 bases. Germline V gives CDR1 MGHDK, CDR2 SYGVNS. The V segment lost 8 bases and the J segment 0 bases; nucleotides outside the gene matches: 4. The CDR3 is 13 amino acids. CDR3 residues: CASGGENSYEQYF. CDR3 sequence (DNA): TGTGCCAGCGGGGGGGAGAACTCCTACGAGCAGTACTTC.

CDR3 region: CASSLLQGNYGYTF. CDR3 nucleotides: TGTGCCAGCAGCCTATTACAGGGGAACTATGGCTACACCTTC. V usage is TRBV28 and J usage is TRBJ1-2, with TRBD1 matching over 7 bases. CDR3 length: 14 residues. V dropped 6 bases and J dropped 2; count of bases not matched to a gene: 6. Germline V CDR1 and CDR2: MDHEN, SYDVKM.

The genes are TRBV7-6 and TRBJ1-1, with a weak D call TRBD1 (6 bases). Germline V gives CDR1 SGHVS, CDR2 FNYEAQ. Deletions cut 1 base from V and 5 bases from J, with 8 bases between. CDR3 size: 13 residues. The CDR3 protein is CASSLDRVTEAFF. DNA of the CDR3: TGTGCCAGCAGCTTAGACAGGGTGACTGAAGCTTTCTTT.

The rearrangement joins TRBV6-1 to TRBJ2-7, with D possibly TRBD1 on 5 matching bases. V was shortened by 7 bases and J by 3 bases, with 19 bases between the two germline ends. CDR3 length: 15 residues. CDR1 and CDR2 from the germline V gene are MNHNS and SASEGT. The CDR3 sequence: CASNLGGHSYYEQYF. CDR3 nucleotides: TGTGCCAGCAATTTAGGTGGACATTCCTACTACGAGCAGTACTTC.

The chain combines TRBV19 with TRBJ2-4; 12 nucleotides align to TRBD2. Germline V gives CDR1 LNHDA, CDR2 SQIVND (reference sequence). V dropped 5 bases and J dropped 7; count of bases not matched to a gene: 6. This CDR3 comprises 15 residues. The CDR3 DNA is TGTGCCAGTAGTGGACGACTAGCGGGAGAGAACATTCAGTACTTC. The encoded protein is CASSGRLAGENIQYF.

The chain carries TRBV29-1 and TRBJ2-2; no clear D. CDR1 and CDR2 (germline): SQVTM, ANQGSEA. This CDR3 contains 13 residues. The V end was cut by 3 bases, the J end by 1 base, with 6 bases between. CDR3 region: CSVEAQNTGELFF. DNA of the CDR3: TGCAGCGTTGAGGCTCAGAACACCGGGGAGCTGTTTTTT.

This clone occurred once. The chain uses TRBV9 and TRBJ1-1; no reliable D call. V lost 3 bases and J lost 0, with 9 bases in between. The V gene's germline CDR1 is SGDLS and CDR2 YYNGEE. The CDR3 length is 14 residues. This CDR3 reads CASSGGGVNTEAFF. CDR3 bases: TGTGCCAGCAGCGGCGGCGGGGTGAACACTGAAGCTTTCTTT.

The chain joins TRBV7-9 to TRBJ2-5; TRBD2 matches at 9 bases. CDR3 size: 16 residues. Germline CDR1 SEHNR, CDR2 FQNEAQ (reference sequence). The V segment lost 2 bases and the J segment 4 bases; nucleotides outside the gene matches: 8. DNA for the CDR3: TGTGCCAGCAGCTTATCGGCGGGAGGGCCTTTAGAGACCCAGTACTTC. It is translated as CASSLSAGGPLETQYF. Variable domain in full (rest from reference TRBV7-9 and TRBJ2-5): DTGVSQNPRHKITKRGQNVTFRCDPISEHNRLYWYRQTLGQGPEFLTYFQNEAQLEKSRLLSDRFSAERPKGSFSTLEIQRTEQGDSAMYLCASSLSAGGPLETQYFGPGTRLLVL.